This T cell receptor (beta chain) was captured in a study of naive and memory T cell subsets. Study-wide findings and caveats: TCR transcript changes with activation or differentiation may affect this RNA method.

This CDR3 spans 20 amino acids. V shed 7 bases and J shed 0 bases, with 25 bases lying between them. In germline, CDR1 is MNHEY, CDR2 SMNVEV (reference sequence). The library had UMIs added by 3' ligation of an oligonucleotide to TCR cDNA. Reverse transcription used DNase-treated unsorted total RNA, aiming for about 1 to 1000 ng. The SP2 primer and nested alpha and beta constant region primers amplified ligated cDNA in four rounds. Blood and skin TCR RNA was reverse transcribed with alpha and beta constant primers. TCRdb used MiXCR to reprocess the UMI-ligation and nested PCR reads, holding one entry per CDR3 protein. This sample has about 26,000 distinct CDR3 sequences, with roughly 5.5% found just once. This clonotype has a count of ten or more. Its specificity is unknown.

Sequenced sample: blood. This sequence originates from an adult in good health. The V call is TRBV27, the J call TRBJ2-6; no reliable D call. CDR3: CASTLRSAPSLVSGANVLTF. CDR3 nucleotide sequence: TGTGCCAGCACCCTCCGGTCCGCCCCTTCCCTCGTCTCTGGGGCCAACGTCCTGACTTTC.